The TCR beta chain under discussion was sequenced for a study of shared clonotypes between healthy human individuals (dated by TCRdb to about 2020). A note on the overall study: Three men and two women, aged 18 to 49 years, made up the cohort. Leukapheresis yielded between about 0.9 and 10 billion PBMCs per donor. For each donor, three plates each were used for CD4 naive and CD4 memory, two plates were used for CD8 naive, and one plate was used for CD8 memory. To estimate repertoire size and how much clonotype sharing occurs between individuals, the study deeply sequenced the blood TCR repertoires of about five healthy adults. To increase sequencing depth and limit assay-specific biases, different laboratories used diverse techniques to prepare libraries and sequence TCR repertoires. Study-wide conclusions, independent of this receptor: Compared with non-shared clonotypes, the clonotypes found in all four sorted-subset donors had higher generation probabilities. The small number of donors limited the genetic and exposure-history diversity represented. When a few donors were compared, the shared fraction of clonotypes was about 5% for naive CD4, more than 3% for naive CD8, 2.3% for memory CD4, and 0.35% to 0.4% for memory CD8. Naive subsets generally had larger estimated clonotype richness than memory subsets did. Even with the large sequencing depth, rarefaction of the sorted-subset datasets indicated that sequencing was incomplete. Based on pairwise subsampling, the degree of clonotype sharing among donors was expected to be affected by sequencing depth. Sampling was restricted to blood, and TCR repertoires in tissues likely differ from the TCR repertoires found in blood.

Donors were healthy HIV-negative adults with no recently reported acute infections or vaccinations. Every donor was a Caucasian adult residing in Nashville, Tennessee, USA. CD8 memory samples combined magnetically selected CD45RO+ cells with CCR7-negative CD45RA+ effector memory (TemRA) cells. Blood was collected by leukapheresis, and PBMCs were isolated by Ficoll-Histopaque density gradient centrifugation and then cryopreserved in liquid nitrogen vapor phase. Analytical flow cytometry was used to check the purity and quantity of every magnetically sorted T cell population. Genomic DNA was isolated from every sorted fraction and measured by UV absorbance on a Nanodrop 2000c. Using the deep immunoSEQ assay, multiplex PCR amplified TCR CDR3 regions from genomic DNA. Extracted genomic DNA from each cell subset was distributed evenly across all wells of several immunoSEQ 96-well plates, and each plate was treated as a replicate. For sorted subsets, around 200 ng genomic DNA, equal to approximately 30,000 T cell genomes, was loaded into each replicate PCR. Purified libraries were measured with a Qubit 3.0 fluorometer, size-checked on a Bioanalyzer 2100, and measured again with the KAPA Library Quantification kit. A separate single-read 150-cycle Illumina NextSeq 550 flow cell was used to sequence each immunoSEQ 96-well plate. Per the original workflow: Because the immunoSEQ output held only junctional sequences and lacked quality scores, the filtering could not match the filtering applied to full-length reads. Sequences were annotated with PyIR, a Python wrapper for IgBLAST v1.9, and V/J genes and CDR3 were assigned using IMGT germline references. Reads with weak V/J assignments (E-value above 1e-6), missing CDR3, stop codons, out-of-frame junctions, or ambiguous translated residues were removed. A V3J clonotype was defined by an identical inferred V gene, J gene, and CDR3 amino acid sequence. To compute the percentage overlap between repertoires, the number of shared unique clonotypes was divided by the size of the smaller repertoire. Three approaches were used to assess repertoire richness: RTK rarefaction, the Chao1 estimator, and Recon v2.1 estimates of unobserved clonotypes. Generation probabilities were computed with OLGA for all TCRbeta clonotypes obtained by the gDNA method from a few donors. TCRdb's version of the immuneACCESS table is confined to in-frame rearrangements and falls short of the full clone set. An unresolved V gene accounts for under half of the shortfall where checked; the remainder is of unknown origin. That table supplies the V and J calls and clone size; D and trimming were determined from the DNA. The sample table shows approximately 350,000 clones, and 90% to 97% are seen once. 0.32% of the sample belongs to the ten largest clones.

V loses 0 bases of germline sequence and J loses 8 bases, and the interval between the two ends is 9 bases. Per the germline V gene, SGHRS is the CDR1 and YFSETQ is the CDR2. From the cysteine through the phenylalanine, the CDR3 covers 13 amino acids. Only CDR3 DNA is held: 39 bases, read in frame from base 1. With regard to this clone: Its specific antigen is unknown. No per-base quality is available; no much larger clone lies one base away.

This TCR was recovered from a man aged 30 to 45 in good health. The chain employs TRBV5-1 and TRBJ2-1; the best D guess is TRBD2, with 5 bases matching. Sample: memory CD8+ T cells sorted from blood. According to the study, the label for this sample's cell subset or site signals: CD45RO+ cells pooled with CCR7-negative TemRA cells. The DNA is TGCGCCAGCAGCTTGGCGGGGTCGGATGAGCAGTTCTTC. Its protein is CASSLAGSDEQFF. Beyond the CDR3, the reference TRBV5-1 and TRBJ2-1 genes provide the residues; the full variable domain reads: KAGVTQTPRYLIKTRGQQVTLSCSPISGHRSVSWYQQTPGQGLQFLFEYFSETQRNKGNFPGRFSGRQFSNSRSEMNVSTLELGDSALYLCASSLAGSDEQFFGPGTRLTVL.